This T cell receptor (beta chain) appears in the sequencing data of a study of type 1 regulatory T cells. Looking at the study overall: T-allo10 is a Tr1-enriched, alloantigen-specific CD4 T cell product made in vitro.

TCRdb re-called the reads through MiXCR, storing one row per CDR3 protein. The sample carries roughly 40,000 distinct CDR3 sequences, 9% to 15% recorded once. Study-level results: Compared with non-type 1 regulatory T cells, type 1 regulatory T cells showed a more restricted TCR repertoire.

CDR3 length: 15 residues. After removal of 5 bases from V and 2 bases from J, the junction contained 7 bases not matched to a gene. CDR1 is SGHTA and CDR2 is FQGNSA in the germline V gene. Notes on this clonotype: The antigen is not known.

Sample: cultured non-Tr1 T cells, either the whole culture or a sorted T cell fraction (not recorded which). This receptor was taken from a human donor in good health. The chain joins TRBV7-2 to TRBJ1-2, with 8 positions matching TRBD1. The CDR3 DNA reads TGTGCCAGCAGCCCGCGGACAGGGAGAAACTATGGCTACACCTTC. It is translated as CASSPRTGRNYGYTF.